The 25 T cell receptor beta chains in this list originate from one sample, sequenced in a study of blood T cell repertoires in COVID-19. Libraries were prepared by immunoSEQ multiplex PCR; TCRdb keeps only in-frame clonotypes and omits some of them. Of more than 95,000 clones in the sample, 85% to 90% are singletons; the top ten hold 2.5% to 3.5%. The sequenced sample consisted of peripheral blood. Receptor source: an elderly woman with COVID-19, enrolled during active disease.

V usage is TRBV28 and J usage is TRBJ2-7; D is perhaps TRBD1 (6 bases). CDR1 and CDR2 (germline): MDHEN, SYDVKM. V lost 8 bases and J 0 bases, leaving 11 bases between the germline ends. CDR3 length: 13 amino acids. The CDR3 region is CASLDSSSYEQYF. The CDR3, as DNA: TGTGCCAGCCTGGACAGCAGCTCCTACGAGCAGTACTTC. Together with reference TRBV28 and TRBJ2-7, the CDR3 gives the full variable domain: DVKVTQSSRYLVKRTGEKVFLECVQDMDHENMFWYRQDPGLGLRLIYFSYDVKMKEKGDIPEGYSVSREKKERFSLILESASTNQTSMYLCASLDSSSYEQYFGPGTRLTVT.

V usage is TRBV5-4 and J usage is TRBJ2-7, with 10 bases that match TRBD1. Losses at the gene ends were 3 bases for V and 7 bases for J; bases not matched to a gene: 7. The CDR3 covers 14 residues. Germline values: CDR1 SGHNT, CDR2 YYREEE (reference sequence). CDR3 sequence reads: CASSSPGTGEEQYF. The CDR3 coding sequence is TGTGCCAGCAGCTCTCCCGGGACAGGGGAGGAGCAGTACTTC.

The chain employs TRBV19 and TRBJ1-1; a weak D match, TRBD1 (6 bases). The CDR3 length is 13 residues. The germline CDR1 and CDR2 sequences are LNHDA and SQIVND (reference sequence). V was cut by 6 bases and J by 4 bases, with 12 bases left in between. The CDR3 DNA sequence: TGTGCCAGTAGCCTCAAAGGGGGCACTGAAGCTTTCTTT. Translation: CASSLKGGTEAFF.

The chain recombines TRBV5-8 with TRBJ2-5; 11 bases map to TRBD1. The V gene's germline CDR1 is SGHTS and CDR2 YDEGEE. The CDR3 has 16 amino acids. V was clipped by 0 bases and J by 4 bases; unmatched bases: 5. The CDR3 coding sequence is TGTGCCAGCAGCTTGGCACCCGGGACAGGGGGAGAGACCCAGTACTTC. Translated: CASSLAPGTGGETQYF.

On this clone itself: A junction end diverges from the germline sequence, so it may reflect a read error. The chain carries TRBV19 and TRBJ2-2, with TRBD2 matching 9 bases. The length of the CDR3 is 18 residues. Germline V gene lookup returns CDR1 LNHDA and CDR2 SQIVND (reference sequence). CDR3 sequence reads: CASTIAPAGGWITGELFF. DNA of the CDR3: TGTGCCAGTACTATAGCCCCAGCGGGAGGATGGATCACCGGGGAGCTGTTTTTT.

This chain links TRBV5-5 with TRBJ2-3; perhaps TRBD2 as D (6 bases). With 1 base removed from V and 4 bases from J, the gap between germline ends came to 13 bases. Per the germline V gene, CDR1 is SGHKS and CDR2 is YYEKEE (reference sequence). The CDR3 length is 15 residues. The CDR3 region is CASSLSGAGPDTQYF. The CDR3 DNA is TGTGCCAGCAGCTTGTCGGGAGCCGGGCCAGATACGCAGTATTTT.

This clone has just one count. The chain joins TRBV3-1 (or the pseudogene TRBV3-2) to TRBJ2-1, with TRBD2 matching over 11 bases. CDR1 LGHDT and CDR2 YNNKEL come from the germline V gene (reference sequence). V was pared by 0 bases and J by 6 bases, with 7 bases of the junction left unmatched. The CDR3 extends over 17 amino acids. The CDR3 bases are TGTGCCAGCAGCCAAGATATAAGGACTAGCGGGTCCAATGAGCAGTTCTTC. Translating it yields CASSQDIRTSGSNEQFF.

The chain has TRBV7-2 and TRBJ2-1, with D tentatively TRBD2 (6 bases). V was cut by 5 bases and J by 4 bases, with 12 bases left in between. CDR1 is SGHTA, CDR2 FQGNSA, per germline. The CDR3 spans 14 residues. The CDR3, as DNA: TGTGCCAGCAGCGTATCTAGCGCATACAATGAGCAGTTCTTC. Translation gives CASSVSSAYNEQFF.

The CDR3 region is CASSSQTGSYNEQFF. The CDR3 nucleotides are TGTGCCAGCAGCTCGCAGACAGGTTCCTACAATGAGCAGTTCTTC. J is TRBJ2-1 and V is TRBV7-9, with D possibly TRBD1 on 6 matching bases. Germline V CDR1 and CDR2: SEHNR, FQNEAQ (reference sequence). Trimming pared 4 bases from V and 1 base from J, leaving 11 bases between. The CDR3 has 15 residues.

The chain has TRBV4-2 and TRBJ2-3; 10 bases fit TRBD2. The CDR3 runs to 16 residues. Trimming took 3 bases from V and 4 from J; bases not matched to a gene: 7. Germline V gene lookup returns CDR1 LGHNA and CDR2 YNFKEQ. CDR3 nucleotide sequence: TGTGCCAGCAGCCACCGACTAGCGGGTAGCGCAGATACGCAGTATTTT. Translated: CASSHRLAGSADTQYF.

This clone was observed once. CDR3 sequence reads: CASSDARNTEAFF. CDR3 sequence (DNA): TGTGCCAGCAGTGATGCCAGGAACACTGAAGCTTTCTTT. This rearrangement joins TRBV6-1 to TRBJ1-1; no firm D call. The germline V gene has CDR1 MNHNS and CDR2 SASEGT. There are 13 residues in the CDR3. V lost 3 bases and J 1 base, leaving 6 bases between the germline ends.

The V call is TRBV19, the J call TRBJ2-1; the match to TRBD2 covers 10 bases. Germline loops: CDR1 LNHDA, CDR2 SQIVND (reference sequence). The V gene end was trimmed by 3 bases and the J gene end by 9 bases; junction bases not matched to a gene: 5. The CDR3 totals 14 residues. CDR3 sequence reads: CASSMTSGWGEQFF. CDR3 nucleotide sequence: TGTGCCAGTAGTATGACTAGCGGGTGGGGTGAGCAGTTCTTC.

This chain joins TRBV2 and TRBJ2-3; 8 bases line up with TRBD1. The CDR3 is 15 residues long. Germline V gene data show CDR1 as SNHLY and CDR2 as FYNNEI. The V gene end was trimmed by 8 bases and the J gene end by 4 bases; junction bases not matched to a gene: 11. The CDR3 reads CASGVLQGVSDTQYF. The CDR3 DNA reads TGTGCCAGCGGAGTGTTACAGGGGGTTTCAGATACGCAGTATTTT.

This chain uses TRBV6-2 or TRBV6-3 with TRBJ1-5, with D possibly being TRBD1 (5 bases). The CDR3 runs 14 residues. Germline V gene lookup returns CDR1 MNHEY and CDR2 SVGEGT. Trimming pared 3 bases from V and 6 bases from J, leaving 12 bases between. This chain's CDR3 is CASSYDSPGQPQHF. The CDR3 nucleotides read TGTGCCAGCAGTTATGACAGCCCTGGTCAGCCCCAGCATTTT.

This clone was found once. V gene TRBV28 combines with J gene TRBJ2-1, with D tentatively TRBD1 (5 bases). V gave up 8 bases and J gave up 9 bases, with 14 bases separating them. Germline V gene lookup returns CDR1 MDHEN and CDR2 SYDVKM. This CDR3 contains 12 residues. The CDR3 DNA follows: TGTGCCAGCCAAGGGGAAGTTCGTGAGCAGTTCTTC. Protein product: CASQGEVREQFF.

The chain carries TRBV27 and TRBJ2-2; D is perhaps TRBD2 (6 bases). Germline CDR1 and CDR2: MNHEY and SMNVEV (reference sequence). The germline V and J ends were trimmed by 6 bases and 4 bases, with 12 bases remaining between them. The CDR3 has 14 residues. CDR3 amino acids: CASRRGLATGELFF. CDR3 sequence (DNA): TGTGCCAGCAGACGGGGACTTGCCACCGGGGAGCTGTTTTTT.

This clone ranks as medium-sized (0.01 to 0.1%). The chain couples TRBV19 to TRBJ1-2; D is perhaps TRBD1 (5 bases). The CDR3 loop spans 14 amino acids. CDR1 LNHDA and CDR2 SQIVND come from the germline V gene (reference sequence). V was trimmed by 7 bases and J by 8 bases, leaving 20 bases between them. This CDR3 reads CASMTRGVIPGYTF. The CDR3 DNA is TGTGCCAGTATGACGCGGGGGGTCATCCCGGGCTACACCTTC. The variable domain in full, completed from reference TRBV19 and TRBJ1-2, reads DGGITQSPKYLFRKEGQNVTLSCEQNLNHDAMYWYRQDPGQGLRLIYYSQIVNDFQKGDIAEGYSVSREKKESFPLTVTSAQKNPTAFYLCASMTRGVIPGYTFGSGTRLTVV.

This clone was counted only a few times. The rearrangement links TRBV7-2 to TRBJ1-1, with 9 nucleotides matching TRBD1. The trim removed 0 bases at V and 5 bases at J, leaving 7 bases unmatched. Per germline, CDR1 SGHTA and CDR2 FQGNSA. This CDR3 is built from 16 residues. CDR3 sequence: CASSLAPGQGRTEAFF. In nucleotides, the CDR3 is TGTGCCAGCAGCTTAGCTCCGGGACAGGGTCGGACTGAAGCTTTCTTT.

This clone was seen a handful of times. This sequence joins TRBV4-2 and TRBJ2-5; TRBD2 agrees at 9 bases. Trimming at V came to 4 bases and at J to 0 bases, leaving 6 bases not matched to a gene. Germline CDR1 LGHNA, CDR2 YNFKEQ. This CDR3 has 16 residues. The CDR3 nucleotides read TGTGCCAGCAGCCTGGTAGCGGGAGAACACCAAGAGACCCAGTACTTC. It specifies CASSLVAGEHQETQYF.

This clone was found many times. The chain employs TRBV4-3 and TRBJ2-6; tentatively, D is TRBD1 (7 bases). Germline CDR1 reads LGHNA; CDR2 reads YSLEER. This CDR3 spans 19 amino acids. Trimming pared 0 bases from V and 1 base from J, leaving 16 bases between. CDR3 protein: CASSQEGPQGGSGANVLTF. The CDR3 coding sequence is TGCGCCAGCAGCCAAGAAGGCCCCCAGGGGGGTTCTGGGGCCAACGTCCTGACTTTC.

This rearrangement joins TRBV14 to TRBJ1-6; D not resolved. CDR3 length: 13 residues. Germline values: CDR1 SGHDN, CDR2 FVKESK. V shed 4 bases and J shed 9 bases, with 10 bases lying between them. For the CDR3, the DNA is TGTGCCAGCAGCCCGTCTCACGGTTCACCCCTCCACTTT. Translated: CASSPSHGSPLHF.

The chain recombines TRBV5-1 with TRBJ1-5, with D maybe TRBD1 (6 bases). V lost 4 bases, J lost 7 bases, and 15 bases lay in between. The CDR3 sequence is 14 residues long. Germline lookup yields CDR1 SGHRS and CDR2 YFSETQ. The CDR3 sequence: CASSPGTSEQPQHF. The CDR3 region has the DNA TGCGCCAGCAGCCCCGGGACATCTGAGCAGCCCCAGCATTTT. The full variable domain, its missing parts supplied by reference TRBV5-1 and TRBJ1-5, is KAGVTQTPRYLIKTRGQQVTLSCSPISGHRSVSWYQQTPGQGLQFLFEYFSETQRNKGNFPGRFSGRQFSNSRSEMNVSTLELGDSALYLCASSPGTSEQPQHFGDGTRLSIL.

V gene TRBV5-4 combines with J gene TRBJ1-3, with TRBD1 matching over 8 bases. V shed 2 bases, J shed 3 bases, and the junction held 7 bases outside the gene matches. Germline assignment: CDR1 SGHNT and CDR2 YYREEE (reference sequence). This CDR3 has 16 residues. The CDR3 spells CASSFGQGRFGNTIYF. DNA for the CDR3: TGTGCCAGCAGCTTCGGACAGGGACGGTTTGGAAACACCATATATTTT.

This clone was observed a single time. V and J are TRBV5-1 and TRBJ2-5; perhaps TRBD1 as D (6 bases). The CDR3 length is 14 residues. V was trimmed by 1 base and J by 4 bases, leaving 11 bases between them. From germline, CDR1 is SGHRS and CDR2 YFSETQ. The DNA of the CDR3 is TGCGCCAGCAGCTTGTCGAGGGGGTCAGAGACCCAGTACTTC. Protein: CASSLSRGSETQYF.

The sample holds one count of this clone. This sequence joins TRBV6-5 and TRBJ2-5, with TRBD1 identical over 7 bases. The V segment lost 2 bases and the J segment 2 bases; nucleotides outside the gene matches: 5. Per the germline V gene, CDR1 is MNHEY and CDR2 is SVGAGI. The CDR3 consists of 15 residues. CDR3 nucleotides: TGTGCCAGCAGTTACGACAGGGATCGGCAAGAGACCCAGTACTTC. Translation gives CASSYDRDRQETQYF.